This TCR beta chain was sequenced in a study of shared T cell receptors in the human thymus. TCRdb's copy holds only in-frame clones and misses some; the assay was immunoSEQ multiplex PCR. The sample has approximately 760,000 clones, 75% to 90% seen once; the top ten hold about 0.011%. This clone was seen a single time. V lost 0 bases, J lost 1 base, and 24 bases lay in between. The CDR3 runs 20 residues. Germline values: CDR1 LGHNA, CDR2 YSLEER. These sequences were also reported in another study, on human thymus T cells. Per that study: Donation came from healthy Finnish infants having corrective surgery for congenital heart defects. Resections from corrective heart surgery provided thymus tissue. Thymic and blood repertoires showed apparently biased V and J gene usage.

The genes are TRBV4-3 and TRBJ1-2; a possible D gene is TRBD1 (5 bases). The specimen was thymocytes. The sequence was obtained from a girl under three years old with a congenital heart defect. CDR3 region: CASSQEGRGRGNHRNYGYTF. In DNA form, the CDR3 reads TGCGCCAGCAGCCAAGAAGGCCGGGGGAGGGGAAATCATCGTAACTATGGCTACACCTTC.